Listed below are T cell receptor beta chains from one sample, sequenced in a study of blood T cells in healthy people across ages. TCRdb used MiXCR to reprocess the 5' RACE reads, holding one entry per CDR3 protein. The sample shows more than 800,000 distinct CDR3 sequences, 25% to 30% of them seen only once. Sample: blood. The receptors shown here come from a woman aged 80 or over in good health. The CDR3 runs from the conserved cysteine through the conserved F or W. Each record gives: clone size, V gene, D gene, J gene, CDR3 DNA, CDR3 protein. The D gene is left open where the match is weak. Size tells how often a clone was seen (once, few, many) or the class of an expanded clone, and some rows leave it out.

abundance: many; v_gene: TRBV20-1; d_gene: .; j_gene: TRBJ2-1; CDR3nt: TGCAGTGCTAGGGCGGATCGGGAGTTCTTC; CDR3aa: CSARADREFF
abundance: many; v_gene: TRBV10-3; d_gene: .; j_gene: TRBJ1-1; CDR3nt: TGTGCCATCAGTGGGAGGCAGGGAAATACTGAAGCTTTCTTT; CDR3aa: CAISGRQGNTEAFF
abundance: .; v_gene: TRBV27; d_gene: .; j_gene: TRBJ1-2; CDR3nt: TGTGCCAGCAGTTCCTCAGGTTCGGGGAGCTACACCTTC; CDR3aa: CASSSSGSGSYTF
abundance: .; v_gene: TRBV11-3; d_gene: TRBD2; j_gene: TRBJ2-3; CDR3nt: TGTGCCAGCAGCTTAAAGGGGACTAGCGGGGGCACAGATACGCAGTATTTT; CDR3aa: CASSLKGTSGGTDTQYF
abundance: few; v_gene: TRBV29-1; d_gene: TRBD2; j_gene: TRBJ2-3; CDR3nt: TGCAGCGTTGATGGACTAGCAGCCCCGGATACGCAGTATTTT; CDR3aa: CSVDGLAAPDTQYF
abundance: few; v_gene: TRBV11-2; d_gene: .; j_gene: TRBJ1-6; CDR3nt: TGTGCCAGCAGTCTGCGGGGGAAGAGCTCCTATAATTCACCCCTCCACTTT; CDR3aa: CASSLRGKSSYNSPLHF
abundance: .; v_gene: TRBV7-9; d_gene: TRBD1; j_gene: TRBJ1-5; CDR3nt: TGTGCCAGCAGCTTAGCTTTACAGGGGGCGGTTAGCAATCAGCCCCAGCATTTT; CDR3aa: CASSLALQGAVSNQPQHF
abundance: .; v_gene: TRBV10-3; d_gene: TRBD1; j_gene: TRBJ1-2; CDR3nt: TGTGCCATCAGGACAGGGGGCCTGACCTATGGCTACACCTTC; CDR3aa: CAIRTGGLTYGYTF
abundance: .; v_gene: TRBV3-1; d_gene: .; j_gene: TRBJ1-1; CDR3nt: TGTGCCAGCAGCCCCGGGACATCTGAACGGGCTTTCTTT; CDR3aa: CASSPGTSERAFF
abundance: .; v_gene: TRBV10-3; d_gene: .; j_gene: TRBJ2-5; CDR3nt: TGTGCCACAAGGGGGGGGCAGTCCCCAGAGACCCAGTACTTC; CDR3aa: CATRGGQSPETQYF
abundance: few; v_gene: TRBV14; d_gene: .; j_gene: TRBJ2-5; CDR3nt: TGTGCCAGCAGCCTCACCCTTGGGGCGGGGCAAGAGACCCAGTACTTC; CDR3aa: CASSLTLGAGQETQYF
abundance: once; v_gene: TRBV4-1; d_gene: TRBD1; j_gene: TRBJ2-6; CDR3nt: TGCGCCAGCAGCCAAGACCCAGACAGGGGGCAAGGGGCCAACGTCCTGACTTTC; CDR3aa: CASSQDPDRGQGANVLTF
abundance: .; v_gene: TRBV7-2; d_gene: TRBD2; j_gene: TRBJ2-5; CDR3nt: TGTGCCAGCAGCCAAGTCGCGGGAGTGGAAGAGACCCAGTACTTC; CDR3aa: CASSQVAGVEETQYF
abundance: .; v_gene: TRBV30; d_gene: .; j_gene: TRBJ1-1; CDR3nt: TGTGCCTGCGTCTCCGAGGGTGAAGCTTTCTTT; CDR3aa: CACVSEGEAFF
abundance: few; v_gene: TRBV13; d_gene: .; j_gene: TRBJ2-6; CDR3nt: TGTGCCAGCAGCTTAGGCCAGGCGGGGTTGGGCTACTCTGGGGCCAACGTCCTGACTTTC; CDR3aa: CASSLGQAGLGYSGANVLTF
abundance: .; v_gene: TRBV4-1; d_gene: .; j_gene: TRBJ2-5; CDR3nt: TGCGCCAGCAGCCAAGATCGGAGGCAAGAGACCCAGTACTTC; CDR3aa: CASSQDRRQETQYF
abundance: many; v_gene: TRBV29-1; d_gene: .; j_gene: TRBJ2-3; CDR3nt: TGCAGCGTTGGAGGCCGTGAGGGGGGTAGCACAGATACGCAGTATTTT; CDR3aa: CSVGGREGGSTDTQYF
abundance: few; v_gene: TRBV3-1; d_gene: .; j_gene: TRBJ2-1; CDR3nt: TGTGCCAGCAGCCAAGCTGTCCGAGAGCAGTTCTTC; CDR3aa: CASSQAVREQFF